Listed here is a single T cell receptor (beta chain). The data were obtained in a study of blood T cell repertoires in COVID-19. TCRdb keeps only in-frame clones here, not all; method: immunoSEQ multiplex PCR. The sample includes around 300,000 clones, approximately 91% seen only once; the top ten take 2% to 2.5%. V was trimmed by 7 bases and J by 3 bases, leaving 12 bases between them. There are 13 residues in the CDR3. Per germline, CDR1 LGHDT and CDR2 YNNKEL (reference sequence). The sequencing input was peripheral blood. The rearrangement joins TRBV3-1 (or the pseudogene TRBV3-2) to TRBJ1-1; D unresolved. The origin of this receptor is a man aged 50 or older with acute or convalescent COVID-19. CDR3 nucleotide sequence: TGTGCCAGCACCCATGAACGGTACACTGAAGCTTTCTTT. As protein: CASTHERYTEAFF.